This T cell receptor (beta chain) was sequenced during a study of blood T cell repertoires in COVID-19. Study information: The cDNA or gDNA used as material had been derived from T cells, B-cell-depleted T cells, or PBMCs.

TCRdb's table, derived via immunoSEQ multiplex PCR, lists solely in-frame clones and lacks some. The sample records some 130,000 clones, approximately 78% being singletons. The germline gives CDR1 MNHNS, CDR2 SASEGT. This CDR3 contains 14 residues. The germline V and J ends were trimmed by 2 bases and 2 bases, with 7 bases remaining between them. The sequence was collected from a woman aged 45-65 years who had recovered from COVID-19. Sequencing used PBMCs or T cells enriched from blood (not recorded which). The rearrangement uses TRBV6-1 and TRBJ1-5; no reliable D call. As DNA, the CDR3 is TGTGCCAGCAGTGAAAGCCGGGGCAATCAGCCCCAGCATTTT. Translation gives CASSESRGNQPQHF.